The 18 T cell receptor beta chains below come from one sample, sequenced in a study of neurological immune-mediated disorders. TCRdb reanalysed the 5' RACE reads using MiXCR and keeps one entry per CDR3 protein. This table holds tens of thousands of distinct CDR3 sequences, about 9.4% found once. The material sequenced was PBMCs. The source of these receptors is a woman between 40 and 50 years old with HTLV-1-associated myelopathy (HAM/TSP).

This clonotype was recorded a few times. The CDR3 is CASSLGGARTDTQYF. The CDR3 nucleotides read TGCGCCAGCAGCTTGGGCGGGGCTCGCACAGATACGCAGTATTTT. This chain uses TRBV5-1 with TRBJ2-3, with D maybe TRBD2 (6 bases). This CDR3 is 15 amino acids long. V lost 0 bases and J lost 1, with 9 bases in between. The V gene's germline CDR1 is SGHRS and CDR2 YFSETQ.

This clonotype has at least ten counts. The chain couples TRBV5-1 to TRBJ2-2; 7 bases match TRBD2. The trim removed 0 bases at V and 0 bases at J, leaving 5 bases unmatched. Germline V gene data show CDR1 as SGHRS and CDR2 as YFSETQ. This CDR3 region has 17 residues. Here the CDR3 DNA reads TGCGCCAGCAGCTTGGCAGGGCGGGGGTCGAACACCGGGGAGCTGTTTTTT. This codes for CASSLAGRGSNTGELFF. Based on the CDR3 plus reference TRBV5-1 and TRBJ2-2, the full variable domain is KAGVTQTPRYLIKTRGQQVTLSCSPISGHRSVSWYQQTPGQGLQFLFEYFSETQRNKGNFPGRFSGRQFSNSRSEMNVSTLELGDSALYLCASSLAGRGSNTGELFFGEGSRLTVL.

The table lists this clonotype with a few counts. The chain combines TRBV9 with TRBJ2-7, with D tentatively TRBD1 (6 bases). This CDR3 has 15 residues. Germline CDR1 is SGDLS and CDR2 is YYNGEE. V was pared by 0 bases and J by 1 base, with 11 bases between. DNA for the CDR3: TGTGCCAGCAGCGTAGAGGGACAAGCATCCTACGAGCAGTACTTC. Protein: CASSVEGQASYEQYF.

This clonotype was detected a few times. V is TRBV7-2 and J is TRBJ2-5, with a possible D match to TRBD1 (5 bases). V lost 1 base and J lost 4, with 16 bases in between. In germline, CDR1 is SGHTA, CDR2 FQGNSA. CDR3 length equals 16 residues. CDR3: CASSLVWTRVSETQYF. The CDR3 region has the DNA TGTGCCAGCAGCTTAGTCTGGACACGGGTATCAGAGACCCAGTACTTC.

This clonotype was detected many times. The chain employs TRBV19 and TRBJ1-2, with TRBD1 matching over 12 bases. The germline V gene encodes CDR1 LNHDA and CDR2 SQIVND (reference sequence). V shed 7 bases and J 7 bases; nucleotides not matched to a gene: 7. The CDR3 is 14 residues long. The CDR3 protein is CASNPGQGAIGYTF. In DNA, the CDR3 is TGTGCCAGTAATCCGGGACAGGGGGCAATTGGCTACACCTTC.

In this sample, this clonotype is medium-sized. The chain recombines TRBV27 with TRBJ2-3, with 9 positions matching TRBD1. CDR3 size: 15 residues. V was clipped by 6 bases and J by 4 bases; unmatched bases: 8. Germline-derived CDR1 and CDR2 are MNHEY and SMNVEV (reference sequence). The CDR3 coding sequence is TGTGCCAGCAGGACCGGGACAGGGTGGCCAGATACGCAGTATTTT. As protein: CASRTGTGWPDTQYF.

This clonotype was picked up many times. The chain is built from TRBV5-1 and TRBJ2-7; no reliable D call. This CDR3 contains 15 residues. V was shortened by 0 bases and J by 5 bases, with 15 bases between the two germline ends. Germline CDR1 and CDR2: SGHRS and YFSETQ. The CDR3 sequence: CASSLEARSLDEQYF. The CDR3 coding sequence is TGCGCCAGCAGCTTGGAGGCCAGGTCGTTGGACGAGCAGTACTTC.

This clonotype appeared many times. J is TRBJ2-7 and V is TRBV29-1, with TRBD1 matching 8 bases. V was clipped by 3 bases and J by 1 base; unmatched bases: 5. CDR3 length: 14 residues. Germline lookup yields CDR1 SQVTM and CDR2 ANQGSEA. The CDR3 coding sequence is TGCAGCGTTGATGGGACAGGTAATTCCTACGAGCAGTACTTC. This sequence encodes CSVDGTGNSYEQYF.

This clonotype has ten or more counts. The chain joins TRBV4-1 to TRBJ2-3, with D maybe TRBD2 (6 bases). The length of the CDR3 is 18 residues. In germline, CDR1 is MGHRA, CDR2 YSYEKL. V lost 10 bases and J 0 bases, leaving 26 bases between the germline ends. The CDR3 DNA sequence: TGCGCCACCTCGCCCCAGGCGCGATCAGCGGGCAGCACAGATACGCAGTATTTT. It translates to CATSPQARSAGSTDTQYF.

This clonotype was seen at least ten times. This rearrangement joins TRBV20-1 to TRBJ2-5, with D uncertain. The germline V gene has CDR1 DFQATT and CDR2 SNEGSKA (reference sequence). The CDR3 sequence is 12 residues long. V gave up 5 bases and J gave up 7 bases, with 14 bases separating them. The CDR3 DNA is TGCAGTGCTTGCGACCGAGCCGGGACCCAGTACTTC. It codes for CSACDRAGTQYF.

This clonotype was detected many times. The chain recombines TRBV6-2 or TRBV6-3 with TRBJ1-2, with D possibly matching TRBD1 (6 bases). V dropped 7 bases and J dropped 4 bases, with 16 bases sitting between them. In germline, CDR1 is MNHEY, CDR2 SVGEGT. This CDR3 is built from 14 residues. This chain's CDR3 is CASIKRGTPYGYTF. As DNA, the CDR3 is TGTGCCAGCATAAAAAGGGGGACACCCTATGGCTACACCTTC.

The rearrangement uses TRBV4-3 and TRBJ1-6, with D tentatively TRBD1 (6 bases). Germline V gives CDR1 LGHNA, CDR2 YSLEER. Trimming took off 7 bases at V and 9 bases at J, with 22 bases between the two ends. The CDR3 is made up of 16 amino acids. The CDR3 DNA reads TGCGCCAGCAACCAGAGAGCCGGGGGCGCCGTTTCACCCCTCCACTTT. Translating gives CASNQRAGGAVSPLHF.

In its sample, this clonotype was seen many times. V is TRBV5-1 and J is TRBJ2-1; the match to TRBD1 covers 10 bases. CDR3 length: 15 residues. The junction had 5 bases not matched to a gene; V was cut back by 4 bases and J by 4 bases. Looked up from germline, CDR1 is SGHRS and CDR2 is YFSETQ. CDR3 region: CASSPGQGGYNEQFF. The CDR3 region has the DNA TGCGCCAGCAGCCCCGGACAGGGGGGGTACAATGAGCAGTTCTTC.

This clonotype has ten or more counts. This chain joins TRBV12-3 or TRBV12-4 and TRBJ2-3; 11 bases are a match to TRBD2. This CDR3 is built from 20 residues. The junction had 13 bases not matched to a gene; V was cut back by 2 bases and J by 0 bases. The CDR3 spells CASSLSGLAGGPASTDTQYF. CDR3 nucleotides: TGTGCCAGCAGTTTATCAGGGTTAGCGGGGGGGCCCGCAAGCACAGATACGCAGTATTTT.

This clonotype was recorded at least ten times. The chain recombines TRBV5-1 with TRBJ2-5; D possibly corresponds to TRBD1 (6 bases). V was shortened by 0 bases and J by 4 bases, with 7 bases between the two germline ends. Germline V gene data show CDR1 as SGHRS and CDR2 as YFSETQ. This CDR3 is built from 13 residues. This CDR3 is CASSLVGGETQYF. CDR3 nucleotides: TGCGCCAGCAGCTTGGTAGGGGGAGAGACCCAGTACTTC.

This clonotype was seen repeatedly, ten times or more. V and J are TRBV7-8 and TRBJ2-3; 8 nucleotides match TRBD1. Germline CDR1 and CDR2: SGHVS and FQNEAQ. V lost 6 bases and J lost 6; bases outside the gene matches: 11. CDR3 length: 15 residues. This CDR3 is CASRNGTGGPDTQYF. The DNA of the CDR3 is TGTGCCAGCAGAAACGGGACAGGCGGGCCTGATACGCAGTATTTT.

This clonotype was seen ten or more times. The V and J genes are TRBV5-1 and TRBJ1-2; unclear D gene. The CDR3 totals 16 residues. The germline V and J ends were trimmed by 0 bases and 6 bases, with 18 bases remaining between them. CDR1 and CDR2 from the germline V gene are SGHRS and YFSETQ. The CDR3 reads CASSLATAANGHGYTF. The DNA of the CDR3 is TGCGCCAGCAGCTTGGCTACAGCTGCCAATGGCCATGGCTACACCTTC.

This clonotype was observed at least ten times. The chain carries TRBV7-8 and TRBJ2-2; the D is unclear. Germline CDR1 is SGHVS and CDR2 is FQNEAQ. V lost 5 bases and J 7 bases, leaving 14 bases between the germline ends. The CDR3 totals 14 residues. The CDR3 is CASSVAAMGGELFF. For the CDR3, the DNA is TGTGCCAGCAGCGTCGCCGCCATGGGCGGGGAGCTGTTTTTT.